A selection of T cell receptor beta chains follows, all from one sample in a study of human T cells and chemical hapten exposure. TCRdb independently ran MiXCR on the RACE reads; one entry per CDR3 protein. The repertoire consists of about 76,000 distinct CDR3 sequences, with roughly 13% occurring once and the leading ten covering approximately 6%. The source material was whole blood, sampled in connection with sensitization to the hapten diphenylcyclopropenone (DPC). The receptors stem from a woman aged 45 to 65 with alopecia areata. Some clones in this sample may be carry-over from other donors' samples. Both conserved end residues are trimmed from each CDR3.

TRBJ2-7 | TRBV29-1 | SVSGSAYEQY
TRBJ1-2 | TRBV5-1 | ASSLSRNNYGYT
TRBJ1-5 | TRBV6-4 | ASSDQGQPQH
TRBJ2-7 | TRBV7-8 | ASSIGAAVYEQY
TRBJ1-2 | TRBV10-3 | AIMGGDYGYT
TRBJ1-1 | TRBV7-8 | ASSPGLTTEAF
TRBJ2-5 | TRBV5-6 | ASSLSGRAAETQY
TRBJ2-7 | TRBV20-1 | SASQGAYEQY
TRBJ1-1 | TRBV11-2 | ASSLGTEAF
TRBJ1-2 | TRBV3-1 | ASSQDVEGGYT
TRBJ2-3 | TRBV20-1 | SARASATDTQY
TRBJ1-2 | TRBV7-3 | ASSLNGGSYYGYT
TRBJ1-4 | TRBV3-1 | ASSLRQGMEEKLF
TRBJ1-1 | TRBV14 | ASSRKDTYRRSSEAF
TRBJ2-2 | TRBV6-2/TRBV6-3 | ASRSRAFTGELF